This TCR beta chain was sequenced for a study of cytomegalovirus exposure and HLA in healthy donors. This clone was found once. The CDR3 is made up of 16 amino acids. CDR1 and CDR2 (germline): SGDLS, YYNGEE. With V trimmed by 4 bases and J by 8 bases, 10 bases remained unmatched. The PCR used 60 Vbeta and 13 Jbeta primers. Method: immunoSEQ multiplex PCR; TCRdb's copy keeps in-frame clones and lacks some. The sample contains roughly 180,000 clones, approximately 83% of which appear only once. The material sequenced was PBMCs. The rearrangement uses TRBV9 and TRBJ2-2; TRBD1 aligns across 11 bases. This sequence originates from a man in his late teens or twenties in good health and CMV-seropositive. CDR3 in amino acids: CASSPGDRGMRGELFF. CDR3 DNA: TGTGCCAGCAGCCCCGGGGACAGGGGGATGAGGGGGGAGCTGTTTTTT.